This TCR beta chain emerged from a study of blood T cell repertoires in COVID-19. At the level of the study: Italy, Spain and the United States were the sources of the convalescent and acute COVID-19 samples. The analysed material was cDNA or gDNA that came from T cells, B-cell-depleted T cells, or PBMCs.

Germline V gene sequence: CDR1 SGHTA, CDR2 FQGNSA. This CDR3 contains 16 residues. V dropped 5 bases and J dropped 0 bases, with 16 bases sitting between them. One Seattle source followed patients from active infection through their disease course. Clones were sequenced by immunoSEQ multiplex PCR, and TCRdb holds only the in-frame ones, with some missing. The sample lists some 400,000 clones, more than 70% occurring once. This receptor was identified in a woman aged 55-75 years with COVID-19, enrolled during active disease. This chain uses TRBV7-2 with TRBJ1-1; D is perhaps TRBD1 (5 bases). The sample consisted of peripheral blood. The CDR3 is CASSVNGGLVNTEAFF. The CDR3, as DNA: TGTGCCAGCAGCGTGAATGGGGGACTGGTGAACACTGAAGCTTTCTTT.